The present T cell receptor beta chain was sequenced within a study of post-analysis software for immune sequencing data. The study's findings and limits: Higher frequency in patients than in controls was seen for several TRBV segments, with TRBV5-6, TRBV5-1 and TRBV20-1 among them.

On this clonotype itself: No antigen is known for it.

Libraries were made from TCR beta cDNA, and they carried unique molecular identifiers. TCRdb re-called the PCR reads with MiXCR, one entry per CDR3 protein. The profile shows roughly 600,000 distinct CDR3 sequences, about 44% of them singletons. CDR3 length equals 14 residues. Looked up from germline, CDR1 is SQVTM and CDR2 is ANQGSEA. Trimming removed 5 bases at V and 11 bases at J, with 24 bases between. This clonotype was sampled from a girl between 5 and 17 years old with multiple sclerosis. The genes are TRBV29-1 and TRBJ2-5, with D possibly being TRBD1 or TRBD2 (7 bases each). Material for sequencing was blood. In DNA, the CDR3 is TGCAGCGTTCGGGGACAGATCAGGGGGGGGGAGCAGTACTTC. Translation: CSVRGQIRGGEQYF.